This note documents a single T cell receptor (beta chain) sequence. Some clones are missing from TCRdb's copy, which holds only in-frame ones; the method was immunoSEQ multiplex PCR. The sample holds 65,000 to 80,000 clones, 93% seen once. This sample is part of a study of T cell changes during pregnancy in multiple sclerosis. The germline CDR1 and CDR2 sequences are LGHNT and FRNRAP. The CDR3 sequence is 16 residues long. After removal of 3 bases from V and 0 bases from J, the junction contained 4 bases not matched to a gene. The chain links TRBV12-5 to TRBJ2-1, with 8 bases matching TRBD2. The clonotype comes from a female donor with multiple sclerosis, enrolled in a pregnancy study. Sequencing was performed on peripheral blood, taken in the second trimester of pregnancy. The CDR3 reads CASGFTSGSSYNEQFF. DNA of the CDR3: TGTGCTAGTGGTTTCACTAGCGGTAGCTCCTACAATGAGCAGTTCTTC.